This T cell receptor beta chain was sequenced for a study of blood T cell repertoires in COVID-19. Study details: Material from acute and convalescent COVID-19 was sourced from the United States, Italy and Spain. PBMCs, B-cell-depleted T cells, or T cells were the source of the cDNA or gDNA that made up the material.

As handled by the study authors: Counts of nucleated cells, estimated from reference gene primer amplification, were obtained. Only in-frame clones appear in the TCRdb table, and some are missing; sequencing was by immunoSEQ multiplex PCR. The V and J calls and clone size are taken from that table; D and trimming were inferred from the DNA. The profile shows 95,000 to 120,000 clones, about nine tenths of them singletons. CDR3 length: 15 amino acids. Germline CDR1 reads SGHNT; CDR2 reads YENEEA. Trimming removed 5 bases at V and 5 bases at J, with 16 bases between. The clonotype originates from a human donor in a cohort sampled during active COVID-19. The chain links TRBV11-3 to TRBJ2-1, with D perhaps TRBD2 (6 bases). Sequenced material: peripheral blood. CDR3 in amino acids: CASSALGAGHNEQFF. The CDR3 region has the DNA TGTGCCAGCAGCGCCTTGGGAGCGGGCCACAATGAGCAGTTCTTC.